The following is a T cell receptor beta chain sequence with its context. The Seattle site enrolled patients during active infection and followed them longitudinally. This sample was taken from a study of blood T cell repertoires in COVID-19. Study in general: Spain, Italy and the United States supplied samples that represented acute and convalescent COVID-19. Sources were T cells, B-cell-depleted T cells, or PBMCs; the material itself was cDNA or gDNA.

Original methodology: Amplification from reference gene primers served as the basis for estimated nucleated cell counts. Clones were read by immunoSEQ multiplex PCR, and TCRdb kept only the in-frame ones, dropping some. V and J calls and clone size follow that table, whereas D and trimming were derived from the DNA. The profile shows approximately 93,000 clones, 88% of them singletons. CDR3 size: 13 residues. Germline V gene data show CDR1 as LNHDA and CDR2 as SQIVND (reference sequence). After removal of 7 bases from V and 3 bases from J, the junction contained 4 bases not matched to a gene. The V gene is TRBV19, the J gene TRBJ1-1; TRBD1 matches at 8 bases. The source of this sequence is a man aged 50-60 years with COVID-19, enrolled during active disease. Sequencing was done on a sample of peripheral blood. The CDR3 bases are TGTGCCAGTACTTACAGGGGGGACACTGAAGCTTTCTTT. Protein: CASTYRGDTEAFF. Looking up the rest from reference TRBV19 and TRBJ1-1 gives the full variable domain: DGGITQSPKYLFRKEGQNVTLSCEQNLNHDAMYWYRQDPGQGLRLIYYSQIVNDFQKGDIAEGYSVSREKKESFPLTVTSAQKNPTAFYLCASTYRGDTEAFFGQGTRLTVV.